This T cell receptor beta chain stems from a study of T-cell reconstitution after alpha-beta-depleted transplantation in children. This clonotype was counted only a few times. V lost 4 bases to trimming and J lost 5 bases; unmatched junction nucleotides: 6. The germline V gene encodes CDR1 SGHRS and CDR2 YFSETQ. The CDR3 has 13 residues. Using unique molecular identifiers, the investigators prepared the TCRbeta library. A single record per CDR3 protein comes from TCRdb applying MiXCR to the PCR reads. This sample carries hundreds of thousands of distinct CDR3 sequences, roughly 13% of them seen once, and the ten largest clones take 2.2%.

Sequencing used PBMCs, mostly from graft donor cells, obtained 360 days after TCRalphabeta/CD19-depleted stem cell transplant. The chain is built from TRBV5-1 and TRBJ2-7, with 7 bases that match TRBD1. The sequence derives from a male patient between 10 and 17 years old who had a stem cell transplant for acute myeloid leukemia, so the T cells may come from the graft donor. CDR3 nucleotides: TGCGCCAGCAGCGACACGACAGGGCACGAGCAGTACTTC. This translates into CASSDTTGHEQYF.